The rows below give T cell receptor beta chains drawn from one sample of a study of blood T cell repertoires in COVID-19. Method: immunoSEQ multiplex PCR; TCRdb's copy keeps in-frame clones and lacks some. This sample has approximately 140,000 clones, with around 84% found just once. The sequenced sample consisted of peripheral blood. The receptor set was obtained from a human donor in a cohort sampled during active COVID-19. The CDR3 runs from the conserved cysteine through the conserved F or W.

J gene | V gene | CDR3 length | CDR3 protein
TRBJ1-5 | TRBV6-5 | 14 | CASSQDRRSQPQHF
TRBJ2-6 | TRBV7-9 | 15 | CASSPQGAGANVLTF
TRBJ1-4 | TRBV19 | 15 | CASSTQGSTNEKLFF
TRBJ2-5 | TRBV11-3 | 17 | CASSPARGTSGGETQYF
TRBJ1-2 | TRBV10-3 | 13 | CAIIPGQGYGYTF
TRBJ1-2 | TRBV7-8 | 15 | CASSLRQGANYGYTF
TRBJ2-1 | TRBV14 | 16 | CASSPPGHRSYNEQFF
TRBJ2-1 | TRBV9 | 14 | CGVRSPTSYNEQFF
TRBJ1-1 | TRBV6-2/TRBV6-3 | 13 | CASSFTGNTEAFF
TRBJ2-2 | TRBV11-2 | 14 | CASSLDRYTGELFF
TRBJ1-1 | TRBV5-1 | 13 | CASAYSGESEAFF
TRBJ1-6 | TRBV19 | 16 | CASSTGQGFYNSPLHF
TRBJ1-1 | TRBV5-1 | 15 | CASSFEGQRNTEAFF
TRBJ1-4 | TRBV7-2 | 14 | CASSTGTGYEKLFF
TRBJ2-7 | TRBV10-3 | 14 | CAISAGTGFYEQYF
TRBJ2-2 | TRBV7-2 | 15 | CASSLGDRGPGELFF
TRBJ1-3 | TRBV28 | 14 | CASSLSTGGNTIYF
TRBJ1-6 | TRBV6-5 | 14 | CASGGRGQYSPLHF
TRBJ1-6 | TRBV11-2 | 17 | CASRNQGASSYNSPLHF
TRBJ2-1 | TRBV12-3/TRBV12-4 | 12 | CASSITMREQFF
TRBJ2-7 | TRBV21-1 | 14 | CASSPGQGVHEQYF
TRBJ1-6 | TRBV19 | 16 | CASRPGGASYNSPLHF
TRBJ1-4 | TRBV14 | 14 | CASSQYRGGEKLFF
TRBJ1-5 | TRBV11-2 | 13 | CASSLGDAEPQHF
TRBJ2-7 | TRBV2 | 15 | CASSEWTSGSYEQYF
TRBJ1-4 | TRBV28 | 17 | CASSSRVPGRFYEKLFF
TRBJ2-3 | TRBV5-6 | 15 | CASSLQGLSTDTQYF
TRBJ1-4 | TRBV30 | 15 | CAWGTGTGGGEKLFF
TRBJ1-1 | TRBV3-1/TRBV3-2 | 12 | CASSPPGGGAFF
TRBJ2-5 | TRBV9 | 17 | CASSPGTSGGPEETQYF
TRBJ1-5 | TRBV6-5 | 14 | CASRGQGRNQPQHF
TRBJ2-7 | TRBV5-6 | 14 | CASSVRGASYEQYF
TRBJ2-7 | TRBV11-2 | 14 | CASSLRRGAYEQYF
TRBJ2-3 | TRBV20-1 | 17 | CSASSRDRVNFRSTQYF
TRBJ1-4 | TRBV6-5 | 15 | CASSYNLGANEKLFF
TRBJ1-2 | TRBV18 | 14 | CASSPPGQGRGYTF
TRBJ2-7 | TRBV28 | 15 | CASSLSLGDTYEQYF
TRBJ1-1 | TRBV11-3 | 15 | CASSLRGNLNTEAFF
TRBJ1-1 | TRBV19 | 13 | CASSIGADTEAFF
TRBJ1-5 | TRBV7-8 | 16 | CASSLTGQGARQPQHF
TRBJ1-1 | TRBV9 | 13 | CASSATDRSGAFF
TRBJ2-2 | TRBV5-5 | 14 | CASSNTGVTGELFF
TRBJ1-1 | TRBV7-8 | 13 | CASSFSRDREAFF
TRBJ1-2 | TRBV9 | 12 | CASSVTGGGYTF
TRBJ2-7 | TRBV7-2 | 15 | CASSLIGGTAGEQYF
TRBJ2-7 | TRBV11-3 | 20 | CASSLGSGRQVAGGYYEQYF
TRBJ2-2 | TRBV5-1 | 18 | CASSLEGSGGIHTGELFF